This T cell receptor beta chain was captured in a study of blood T cell repertoires in COVID-19. Study as a whole: Acute-phase and convalescent COVID-19 samples originated in the United States, Italy and Spain. T cells, B-cell-depleted T cells, or PBMCs provided the cDNA or gDNA that served as material.

Germline V CDR1 and CDR2: LNHDA, SQIVND (reference sequence). The trim removed 10 bases at V and 10 bases at J, leaving 17 bases unmatched. The CDR3 loop spans 14 amino acids. Source study methods: Reference gene primer amplification in the assay estimated nucleated cell counts. The method was immunoSEQ multiplex PCR; TCRdb's version includes in-frame clones alone and lacks a portion of them. V and J calls plus clone size are reproduced from that table; the DNA served to infer D and trimming. Among about 190,000 clones listed, approximately 84% were seen once. The chain employs TRBV19 and TRBJ2-5; 8 bases line up with TRBD2. Material for sequencing was peripheral blood. The sequence derives from a woman in her 70s with active or convalescent COVID-19. In DNA, the CDR3 is TGTGCCACCCAACCCCTCGGGGGGGGGAAGGACCAGTACTTC. This encodes CATQPLGGGKDQYF.